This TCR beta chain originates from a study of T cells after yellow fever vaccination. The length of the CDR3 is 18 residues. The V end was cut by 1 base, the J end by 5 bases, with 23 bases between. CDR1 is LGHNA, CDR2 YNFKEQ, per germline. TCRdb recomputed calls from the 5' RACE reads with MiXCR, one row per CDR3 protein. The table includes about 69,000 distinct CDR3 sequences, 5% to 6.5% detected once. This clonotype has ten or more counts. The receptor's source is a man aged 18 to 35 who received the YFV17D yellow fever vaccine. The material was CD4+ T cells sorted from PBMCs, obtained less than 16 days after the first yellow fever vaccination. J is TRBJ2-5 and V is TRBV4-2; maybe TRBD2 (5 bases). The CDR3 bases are TGTGCCAGCAGCCAAGGATTTAGCGCCACAGTACTACACGAGACCCAGTACTTC. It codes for CASSQGFSATVLHETQYF.